Listed below are T cell receptor beta chains from one sample, sequenced in a study of response to subunit inactivated influenza vaccine. TCRdb recomputed calls from the RT-PCR reads with MiXCR, one row per CDR3 protein. The table has approximately 310,000 distinct CDR3 sequences, 21% seen once; the top ten hold about 10%. The sample in question was PBMCs from blood, obtained 21 months after vaccination. These receptors originate from a man aged 50 to 69 who received an inactivated influenza vaccine. Each CDR3 is given with its conserved first and last residue. The D gene is left open where the match is weak. Size tells how often a clone was seen (once, few, many) or the class of an expanded clone, and some rows leave it out.

11	many	TRBJ1-1	TRBV7-2	NA	TGTGCCAGCAGCCGGGGGGGTGAAGCTTTCTTT	CASSRGGEAFF
16	few	TRBJ1-3	TRBV5-1	TRBD1	TGCGCCAGCAGCTTGGGTCAGGGGGCAATTGGAAACACCATATATTTT	CASSLGQGAIGNTIYF
15	NA	TRBJ2-6	TRBV4-2	NA	TGTGCCAGCAGACCTACAGGCTCTGGGGCCAACGTCCTGACTTTC	CASRPTGSGANVLTF
14	NA	TRBJ2-7	TRBV20-1	NA	TGCAGTGCTCCGCTCCTGGCAGGAGCCTACGAGCAGTACTTC	CSAPLLAGAYEQYF
21	NA	TRBJ2-3	TRBV4-2	TRBD2	TGTGCCAGCAGCCAAGAGGATACCGCCGGGACTAGCGGGGGGCTCACAGATACGCAGTATTTT	CASSQEDTAGTSGGLTDTQYF
15	many	TRBJ1-4	TRBV15	NA	TGTGCCACCAGCTCCAAGGCACGGGCTAATGAAAAACTGTTTTTT	CATSSKARANEKLFF
15	few	TRBJ1-4	TRBV27	NA	TGTGCCAGCAGTGCCCAGACGGTACCTAATGAAAAACTGTTTTTT	CASSAQTVPNEKLFF
16	few	TRBJ1-3	TRBV5-1	NA	TGCGCCAGCAGCTTGGACGTTACCAGCTCTGGAAACACCATATATTTT	CASSLDVTSSGNTIYF
14	few	TRBJ2-1	TRBV20-1	NA	TGCAGTGCTAGCGATGTCAGCTCCTACAATGAGCAGTTCTTC	CSASDVSSYNEQFF
15	NA	TRBJ1-2	TRBV29-1	NA	TGCAGCGTTGAAGAGAGTGGACCTTCTAACTATGGCTACACCTTC	CSVEESGPSNYGYTF
15	NA	TRBJ2-3	TRBV20-1	TRBD1	TGCAGTGCTAGAAAGGACAGGGGAAGCACAGATACGCAGTATTTT	CSARKDRGSTDTQYF
16	few	TRBJ2-1	TRBV4-2	NA	TGTGCCAGCAGCCAAGAGCGGTATAGCTCCTACAATGAGCAGTTCTTC	CASSQERYSSYNEQFF
16	few	TRBJ2-1	TRBV10-3	TRBD1	TGTGCCATCAGTGAGTCGGACAGGGGGGCGGTCAATGAGCAGTTCTTC	CAISESDRGAVNEQFF
15	NA	TRBJ2-3	TRBV9	NA	TGTGCCAGCAATCTCATGGTTGCGGCAACAGATACGCAGTATTTT	CASNLMVAATDTQYF
13	few	TRBJ1-1	TRBV20-1	NA	TGCAGTGCTCCCGACACCATGAACACTGAAGCTTTCTTT	CSAPDTMNTEAFF
13	few	TRBJ1-1	TRBV5-6	NA	TGTGCCAGCAGCCCCGGCCCGGGCACTGAAGCTTTCTTT	CASSPGPGTEAFF
13	NA	TRBJ1-2	TRBV6-1	NA	TGTGCCAGTTGCTCGCCAGCGGTCTATGGCTACACCTTC	CASCSPAVYGYTF
13	many	TRBJ1-2	TRBV30	NA	TGTGCCGGAGGTCGTAGGGGGAACTATGGCTACACCTTC	CAGGRRGNYGYTF
16	NA	TRBJ1-1	TRBV3-1	NA	TGTGCCAGCAGCCAAGCGGCCACCGCGAGGAACCGTGGAGCTTTCTTT	CASSQAATARNRGAFF
13	few	TRBJ2-5	TRBV4-1	NA	TGCGCCAGCAGCTACAGGGTGCGAGAGACCCAGTACTTC	CASSYRVRETQYF
13	NA	TRBJ1-2	TRBV12-3/TRBV12-4	TRBD1	TGTGCCAGCAGAGGACAGGGAACCTATGGCTACACCTTC	CASRGQGTYGYTF
12	NA	TRBJ2-7	TRBV18	NA	TGTGCCAGCGCCCAGGAGTCCTACGAGCAGTACTTC	CASAQESYEQYF
14	few	TRBJ1-2	TRBV29-1	TRBD1	TGCAGCGCAGAAGCCAAGGGGGCCGGCTATGGCTACACCTTC	CSAEAKGAGYGYTF
19	few	TRBJ2-5	TRBV3-1	NA	TGTGCCAGCAGCCAAGCGTCGGGTATTGGGGCTCTTGGTATCGAGACCCAGTACTTC	CASSQASGIGALGIETQYF
15	NA	TRBJ2-7	TRBV4-2	NA	TGTGCCAGCAGCCAAGATCTGGGCAGATCCTACGAGCAGTACTTC	CASSQDLGRSYEQYF
12	NA	TRBJ1-2	TRBV20-1	NA	TGCAGTGCTAGCTTGCACAGACCCCTCCACACCTTC	CSASLHRPLHTF
16	many	TRBJ1-2	TRBV6-5	NA	TGTGCCAGCAGTTACTGGTACAGACCAGACAATGATGGCTACACCTTC	CASSYWYRPDNDGYTF
16	NA	TRBJ2-3	TRBV6-5	TRBD2	TGTGCCAGCAGTTACGGGACTAGCGCCGGCACAGATACGCAGTATTTT	CASSYGTSAGTDTQYF
13	few	TRBJ2-1	TRBV6-2/TRBV6-3	NA	TGTGCCAGCAGTTACCCCGATTACAATGAGCAGTTCTTC	CASSYPDYNEQFF
14	NA	TRBJ1-2	TRBV18	NA	TGTGCCAGCTCACCCCGGAGCATTAACTATGGCTACACCTTC	CASSPRSINYGYTF
15	NA	TRBJ2-1	TRBV5-1	NA	TGCGCCAGCAGCCAAATCGGGATCTCCTACAATGAGCAGTTCTTC	CASSQIGISYNEQFF
10	NA	TRBJ2-1	TRBV29-1	NA	TGCAGCGGAACCGGGGGCCCGCAGTTCTTC	CSGTGGPQFF
14	once	TRBJ2-3	TRBV5-1	TRBD2	TGCGCCAGCAGTTCGGCGGGAGTTGTAGATACGCAGTATTTT	CASSSAGVVDTQYF
14	NA	TRBJ1-2	TRBV5-1	NA	TGCGCCAGCAGCTTGGATCGAGGGTTTAAGGGCTACACCTTC	CASSLDRGFKGYTF
15	many	TRBJ2-4	TRBV4-1	NA	TGCGCCAGCAGCCAAGATTCGGCGGAGCTAAACATTCAGTACTTC	CASSQDSAELNIQYF
13	NA	TRBJ1-2	TRBV5-4	NA	TGTGCCAGCAGCTCTGGACCCGGCTGGCGCTACACCTTC	CASSSGPGWRYTF
15	NA	TRBJ2-1	TRBV29-1	TRBD2	TGCAGCGTTGGACCGGGACTAGGATACAACAATGAGCAGTTCTTC	CSVGPGLGYNNEQFF
15	NA	TRBJ1-3	TRBV7-6	NA	TGTGCCAGCATCCTACCGAAGGGAAGTGGAAACACCATATATTTT	CASILPKGSGNTIYF
15	few	TRBJ2-7	TRBV4-2	NA	TGTGCCAGCAGCCAAGGAACAGGGAGATCCTACGAGCAGTACTTC	CASSQGTGRSYEQYF
15	NA	TRBJ1-1	TRBV28	NA	TGTGCCAGCAGTTTAACCGGGATGCAGTACACTGAAGCTTTCTTT	CASSLTGMQYTEAFF
15	NA	TRBJ2-7	TRBV5-4	NA	TGTGCCAGCAGCATCGCAGGGGGAGGAAATTACGAGCAGTACTTC	CASSIAGGGNYEQYF
13	many	TRBJ1-1	TRBV20-1	NA	TGCAGTGCCGAGAGGGTCTCTAACACTGAAGCTTTCTTT	CSAERVSNTEAFF
16	NA	TRBJ2-3	TRBV28	NA	TGTGCCAGCAGCCACGACTTCACCGACATCGGAGATACGCAGTATTTT	CASSHDFTDIGDTQYF
18	NA	TRBJ2-2	TRBV20-1	TRBD2	TGCAGTGCTCACTCTTACGGGACTAGCGGCTCCAACACCGGGGAGCTGTTTTTT	CSAHSYGTSGSNTGELFF